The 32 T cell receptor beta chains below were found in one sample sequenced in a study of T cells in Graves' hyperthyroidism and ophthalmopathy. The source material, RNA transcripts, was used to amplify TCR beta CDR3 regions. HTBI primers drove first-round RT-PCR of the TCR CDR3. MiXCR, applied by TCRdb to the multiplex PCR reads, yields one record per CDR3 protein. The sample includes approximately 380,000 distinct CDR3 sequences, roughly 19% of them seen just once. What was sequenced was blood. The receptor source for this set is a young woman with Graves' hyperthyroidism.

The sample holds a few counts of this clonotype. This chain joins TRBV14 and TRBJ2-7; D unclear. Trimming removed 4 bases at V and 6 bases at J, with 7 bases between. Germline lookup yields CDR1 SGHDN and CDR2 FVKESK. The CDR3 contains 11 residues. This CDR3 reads CASSPRSEQYF. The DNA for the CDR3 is TGTGCCAGCAGCCCTCGAAGCGAGCAGTACTTC.

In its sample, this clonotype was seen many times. The CDR3 nucleotides are TGTGCCAGCAGTTTATGGGTAAGCACTGAAGCTTTCTTT. Protein sequence: CASSLWVSTEAFF. The chain is built from TRBV12-3 or TRBV12-4 and TRBJ1-1; D is undetermined. CDR3 size: 13 residues. V lost 2 bases to trimming and J lost 4 bases, with 8 bases between them.

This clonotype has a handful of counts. The CDR3 sequence: CASSLPGRPQHF. The CDR3, as DNA: TGTGCCAGCAGTCTCCCCGGGCGGCCCCAGCATTTT. The chain uses TRBV27 and TRBJ1-5, with D uncertain. This CDR3 region has 12 residues. CDR1 MNHEY and CDR2 SMNVEV come from the germline V gene (reference sequence). Between the trimmed V and J ends, which lost 5 bases and 9 bases, there was a span of 11 bases.

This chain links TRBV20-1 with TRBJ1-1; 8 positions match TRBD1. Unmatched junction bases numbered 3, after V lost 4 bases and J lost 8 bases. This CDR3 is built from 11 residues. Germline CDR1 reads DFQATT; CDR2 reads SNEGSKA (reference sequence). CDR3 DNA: TGCAGTGCTAACAGACAGGGGGAAGCTTTCTTT. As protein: CSANRQGEAFF.

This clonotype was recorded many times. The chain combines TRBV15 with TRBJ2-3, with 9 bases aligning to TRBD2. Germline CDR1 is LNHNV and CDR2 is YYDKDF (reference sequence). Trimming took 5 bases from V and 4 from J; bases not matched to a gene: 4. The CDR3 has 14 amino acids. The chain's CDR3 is CATSLGLASDTQYF. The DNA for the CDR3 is TGTGCCACCAGCTTGGGACTAGCATCAGATACGCAGTATTTT.

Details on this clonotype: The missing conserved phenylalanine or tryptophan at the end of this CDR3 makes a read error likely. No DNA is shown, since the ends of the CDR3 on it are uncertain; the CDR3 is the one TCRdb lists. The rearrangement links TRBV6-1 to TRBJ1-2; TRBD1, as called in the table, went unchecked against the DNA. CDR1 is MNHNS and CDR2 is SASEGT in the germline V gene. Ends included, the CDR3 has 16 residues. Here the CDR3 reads CASSLGYRGSGYGYSL.

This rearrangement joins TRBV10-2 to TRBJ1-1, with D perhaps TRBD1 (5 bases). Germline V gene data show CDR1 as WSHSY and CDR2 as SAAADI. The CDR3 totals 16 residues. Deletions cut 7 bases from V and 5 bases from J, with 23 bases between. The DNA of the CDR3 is TGCGCCAGCATTAAGACAGACCGGTGGGTTACTACTGAAGCTTTCTTT. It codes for CASIKTDRWVTTEAFF.

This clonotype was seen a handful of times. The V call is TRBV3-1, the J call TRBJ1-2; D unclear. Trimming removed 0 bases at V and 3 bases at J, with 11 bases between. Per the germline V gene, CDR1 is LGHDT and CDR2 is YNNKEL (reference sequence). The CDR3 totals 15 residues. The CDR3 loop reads CASSQESMGDYGYTF. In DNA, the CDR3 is TGTGCCAGCAGCCAAGAGAGCATGGGCGACTATGGCTACACCTTC.

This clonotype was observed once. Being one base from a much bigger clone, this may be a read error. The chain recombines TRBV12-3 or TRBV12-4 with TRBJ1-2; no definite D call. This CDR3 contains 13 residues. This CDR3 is CVSSFSRFYGYTF. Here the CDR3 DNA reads TGTGTCAGCAGTTTCTCGAGGTTCTATGGCTACACCTTC.

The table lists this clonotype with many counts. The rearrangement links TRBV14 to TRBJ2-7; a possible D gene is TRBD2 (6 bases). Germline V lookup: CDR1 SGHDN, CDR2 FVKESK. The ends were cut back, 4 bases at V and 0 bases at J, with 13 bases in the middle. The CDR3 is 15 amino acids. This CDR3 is CASSPLMRGSYEQYF. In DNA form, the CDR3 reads TGTGCCAGCAGCCCGCTCATGCGGGGCTCCTACGAGCAGTACTTC.

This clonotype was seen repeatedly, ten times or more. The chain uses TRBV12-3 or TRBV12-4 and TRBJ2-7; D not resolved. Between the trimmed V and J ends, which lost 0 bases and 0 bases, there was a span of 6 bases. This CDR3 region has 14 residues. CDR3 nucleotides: TGTGCCAGCAGTTTAGCGCACGGCTCCTACGAGCAGTACTTC. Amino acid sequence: CASSLAHGSYEQYF.

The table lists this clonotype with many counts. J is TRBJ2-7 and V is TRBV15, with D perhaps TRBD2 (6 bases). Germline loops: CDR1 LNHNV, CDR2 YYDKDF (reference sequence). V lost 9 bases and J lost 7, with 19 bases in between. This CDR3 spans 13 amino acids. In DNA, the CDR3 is TGTGCCACAAGGGACTCCTTCCCCGGGGAGCAGTACTTC. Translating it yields CATRDSFPGEQYF. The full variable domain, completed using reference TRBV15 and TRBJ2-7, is DAMVIQNPRYQVTQFGKPVTLSCSQTLNHNVMYWYQQKSSQAPKLLFHYYDKDFNNEADTPDNFQSRRPNTSFCFLDIRSPGLGDTAMYLCATRDSFPGEQYFGPGTRLTVT.

CDR3 loop: CASGETGIYEQYF. In nucleotides, the CDR3 is TGTGCCAGCGGGGAGACTGGAATCTACGAGCAGTACTTC. V and J are TRBV7-8 and TRBJ2-7, with D maybe TRBD2 (5 bases). Trimming shortened V by 8 bases and J by 3 bases, and 14 bases separated the two germline ends. The germline CDR1 and CDR2 sequences are SGHVS and FQNEAQ. The CDR3 runs to 13 residues.

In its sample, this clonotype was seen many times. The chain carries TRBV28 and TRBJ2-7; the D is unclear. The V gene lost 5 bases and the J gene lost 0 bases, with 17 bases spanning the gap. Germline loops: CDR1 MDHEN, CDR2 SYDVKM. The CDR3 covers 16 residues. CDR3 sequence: CASSSPFGPFSYEQYF. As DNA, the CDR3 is TGTGCCAGCAGTAGTCCGTTCGGGCCCTTCTCCTACGAGCAGTACTTC. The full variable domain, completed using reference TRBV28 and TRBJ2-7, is DVKVTQSSRYLVKRTGEKVFLECVQDMDHENMFWYRQDPGLGLRLIYFSYDVKMKEKGDIPEGYSVSREKKERFSLILESASTNQTSMYLCASSSPFGPFSYEQYFGPGTRLTVT.

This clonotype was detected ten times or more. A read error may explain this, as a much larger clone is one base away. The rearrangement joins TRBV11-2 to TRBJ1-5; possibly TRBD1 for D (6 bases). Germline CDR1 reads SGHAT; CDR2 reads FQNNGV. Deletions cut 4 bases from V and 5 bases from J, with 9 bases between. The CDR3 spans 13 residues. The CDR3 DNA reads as TGTGCCAGCAGCTGGACAGCGGATCAGCCCCAGCATTTT. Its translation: CASSWTADQPQHF.

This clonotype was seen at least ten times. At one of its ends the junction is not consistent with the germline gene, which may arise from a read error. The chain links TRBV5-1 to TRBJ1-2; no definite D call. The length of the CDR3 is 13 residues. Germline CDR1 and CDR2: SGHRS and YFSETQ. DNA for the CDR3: TGTGCCAGCAGCCTAGACGTCGGCTATGGCTACACCTTC. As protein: CASSLDVGYGYTF.

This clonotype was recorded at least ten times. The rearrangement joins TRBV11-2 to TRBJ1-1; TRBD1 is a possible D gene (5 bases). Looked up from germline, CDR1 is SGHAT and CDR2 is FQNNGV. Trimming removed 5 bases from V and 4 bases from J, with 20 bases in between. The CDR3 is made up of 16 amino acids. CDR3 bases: TGTGCCAGCAGCCCTACTAACGTCGGGGGACTCACTGAAGCTTTCTTT. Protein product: CASSPTNVGGLTEAFF.

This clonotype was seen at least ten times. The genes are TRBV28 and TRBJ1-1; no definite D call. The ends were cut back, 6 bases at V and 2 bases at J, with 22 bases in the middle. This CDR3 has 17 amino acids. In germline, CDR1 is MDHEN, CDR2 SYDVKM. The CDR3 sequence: CASRPMPGVEPNTEAFF. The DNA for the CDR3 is TGTGCCAGCAGACCCATGCCCGGAGTAGAACCAAACACTGAAGCTTTCTTT.

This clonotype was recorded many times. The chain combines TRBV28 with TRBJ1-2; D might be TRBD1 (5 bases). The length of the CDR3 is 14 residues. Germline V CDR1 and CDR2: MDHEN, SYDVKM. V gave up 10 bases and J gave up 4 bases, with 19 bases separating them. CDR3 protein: CATPGGFDSYGYTF. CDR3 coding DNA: TGTGCCACCCCCGGGGGGTTTGATAGCTATGGCTACACCTTC.

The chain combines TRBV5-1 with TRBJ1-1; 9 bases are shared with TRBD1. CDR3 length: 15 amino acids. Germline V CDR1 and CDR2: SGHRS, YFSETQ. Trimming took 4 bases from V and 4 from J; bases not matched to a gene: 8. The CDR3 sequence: CASSPTGGAVTEAFF. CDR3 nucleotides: TGCGCCAGCAGCCCCACAGGGGGCGCTGTCACTGAAGCTTTCTTT.

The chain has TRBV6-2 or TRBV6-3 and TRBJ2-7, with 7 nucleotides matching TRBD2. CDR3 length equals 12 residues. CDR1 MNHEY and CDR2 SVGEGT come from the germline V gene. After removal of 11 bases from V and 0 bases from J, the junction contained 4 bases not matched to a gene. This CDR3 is CAAGDYSYEQYF. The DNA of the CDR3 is TGTGCCGCGGGGGACTACTCCTACGAGCAGTACTTC.

The CDR3 protein is CASSYRRYGYTF. The CDR3 bases are TGTGCCAGCAGTTACCGACGATATGGCTACACCTTC. This sequence joins TRBV12-3 or TRBV12-4 and TRBJ1-2; D is unresolved. V was pared by 4 bases and J by 5 bases, with 8 bases between. This CDR3 spans 12 amino acids.

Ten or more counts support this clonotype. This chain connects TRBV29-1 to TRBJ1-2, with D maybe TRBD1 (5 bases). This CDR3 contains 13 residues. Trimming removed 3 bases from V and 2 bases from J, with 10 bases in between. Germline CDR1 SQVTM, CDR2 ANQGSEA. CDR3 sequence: CSVEVQGNYGYTF. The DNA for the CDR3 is TGCAGCGTTGAGGTTCAGGGCAACTATGGCTACACCTTC.

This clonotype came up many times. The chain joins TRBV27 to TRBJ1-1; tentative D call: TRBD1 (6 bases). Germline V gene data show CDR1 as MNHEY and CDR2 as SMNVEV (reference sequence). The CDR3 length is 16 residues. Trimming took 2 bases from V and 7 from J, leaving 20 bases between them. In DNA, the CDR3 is TGTGCCAGCAGTTTAACGGGGTCTTGGGGGGCAGTTGAAGCTTTCTTT. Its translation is CASSLTGSWGAVEAFF.

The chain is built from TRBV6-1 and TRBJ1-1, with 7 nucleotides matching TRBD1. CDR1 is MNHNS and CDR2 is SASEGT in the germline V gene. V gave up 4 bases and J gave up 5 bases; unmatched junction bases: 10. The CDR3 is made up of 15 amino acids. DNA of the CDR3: TGTGCCAGCAGTGCCCGGAGGACAGGATGGACTGAAGCTTTCTTT. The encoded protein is CASSARRTGWTEAFF.

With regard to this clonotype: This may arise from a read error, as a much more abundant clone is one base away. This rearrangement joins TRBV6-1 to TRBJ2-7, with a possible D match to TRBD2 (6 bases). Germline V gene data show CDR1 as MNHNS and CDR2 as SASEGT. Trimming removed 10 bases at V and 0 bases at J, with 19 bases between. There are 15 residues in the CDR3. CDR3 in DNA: TGTGCCAACAGAAAGCGGCCTAGCGACTCCTACGAGCAGTACTTC. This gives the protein CANRKRPSDSYEQYF.

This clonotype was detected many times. In nucleotides, the CDR3 is TGTGCCAGCAGTGAATCGGGGGATCGCGCTGAAGCTTTCTTT. Protein sequence: CASSESGDRAEAFF. The chain combines TRBV6-1 with TRBJ1-1, with a tentative D call TRBD1 (5 bases). The CDR3 is made up of 14 amino acids. The germline CDR1 and CDR2 sequences are MNHNS and SASEGT. V lost 2 bases to trimming and J lost 6 bases, with 13 bases between them.

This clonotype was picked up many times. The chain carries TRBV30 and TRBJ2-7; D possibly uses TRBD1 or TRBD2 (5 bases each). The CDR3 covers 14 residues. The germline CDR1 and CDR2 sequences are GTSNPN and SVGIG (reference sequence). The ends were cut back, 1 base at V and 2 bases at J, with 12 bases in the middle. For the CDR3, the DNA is TGTGCCTGGAGTGGAGAGGGACGAACCTACGAGCAGTACTTC. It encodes CAWSGEGRTYEQYF.

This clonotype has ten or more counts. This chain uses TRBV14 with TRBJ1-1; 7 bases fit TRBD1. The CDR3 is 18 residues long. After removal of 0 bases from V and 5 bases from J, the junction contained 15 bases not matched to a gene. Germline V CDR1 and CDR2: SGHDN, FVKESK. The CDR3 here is CASSQDSLGRGRRTEAFF. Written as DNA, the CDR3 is TGTGCCAGCAGCCAAGATTCCCTCGGGAGGGGGCGGCGGACTGAAGCTTTCTTT.

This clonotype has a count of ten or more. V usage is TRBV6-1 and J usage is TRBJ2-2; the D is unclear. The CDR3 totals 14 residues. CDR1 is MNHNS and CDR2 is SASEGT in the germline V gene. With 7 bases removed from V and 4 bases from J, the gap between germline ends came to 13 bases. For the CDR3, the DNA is TGTGCCAGCATGATCGACACCGGCACCGGGGAGCTGTTTTTT. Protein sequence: CASMIDTGTGELFF.

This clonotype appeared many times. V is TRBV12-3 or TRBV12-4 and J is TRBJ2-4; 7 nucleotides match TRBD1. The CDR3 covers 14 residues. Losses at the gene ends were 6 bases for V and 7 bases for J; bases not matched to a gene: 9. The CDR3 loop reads CASSLGQLRNIQYF. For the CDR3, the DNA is TGTGCCAGCAGCCTGGGACAGCTCAGGAACATTCAGTACTTC.

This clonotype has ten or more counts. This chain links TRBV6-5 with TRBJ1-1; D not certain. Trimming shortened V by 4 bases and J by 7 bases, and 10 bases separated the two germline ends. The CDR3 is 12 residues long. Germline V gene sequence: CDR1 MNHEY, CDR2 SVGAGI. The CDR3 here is CASSSYVDEAFF. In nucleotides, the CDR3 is TGTGCCAGCAGTTCCTATGTGGATGAAGCTTTCTTT.